The next 26 T cell receptor beta chains were all read from a single sample in a study of regulatory T cells in long-lasting Graves disease (dated by TCRdb to 2020 to 2022). What this sample's time point label stands for: persistent/refractory GD, antithyroid drugs over 5 years with positive TRAb. For both TCR sequencing and RNA sequencing, RNA was extracted from PBMCs using TRIzol. Library preparation used multiplex PCR. The sequencer was an Illumina HiSeq 4000. CDR3 regions were amplified by Arm-PCR with iRepertoire HTBI primers to construct TCR beta libraries. TCRdb reworked the public reads: Q25 trimming with fastp, MiXCR clone assembly, productive beta chains retained. Identical CDR3 proteins give one entry, which carries the most common genes and DNA. This sample holds some 420,000 distinct CDR3 sequences; 20% to 25% were observed only once. The top ten constitute roughly 14% of the sample. Sequencing was performed on peripheral blood mononuclear cells (PBMCs), taken when the disease was refractory, from a patient treated with antithyroid drugs. These receptors all come from a female donor with Graves disease.

This clonotype has ten or more counts. The chain is built from TRBV20-1 and TRBJ1-5, with D uncertain. Between the trimmed V and J ends, which lost 6 bases and 6 bases, there was a span of 15 bases. The germline V gene has CDR1 DFQATT and CDR2 SNEGSKA (reference sequence). This CDR3 is 13 amino acids long. CDR3 sequence (DNA): TGCAGTGCCCGAACTTATGGGATTCAGCCCCAGCATTTT. This gives the protein CSARTYGIQPQHF.

The V gene is TRBV20-1, the J gene TRBJ1-4; a weak D match, TRBD1 (6 bases). This CDR3 has 17 amino acids. CDR1 is DFQATT and CDR2 is SNEGSKA in the germline V gene (reference sequence). The V and J ends lost 4 bases and 3 bases respectively, with 21 bases between them. CDR3 sequence (DNA): TGCAGTGCTAACAGTCCCCAGGGGATCCTCCCTAATGAAAAACTGTTTTTT. Encoded protein: CSANSPQGILPNEKLFF.

The gene calls are TRBV6-5 and TRBJ2-7, with D maybe TRBD1 (5 bases). CDR1 is MNHEY and CDR2 is SVGAGI in the germline V gene. Trimming stripped 2 bases from V and 7 bases from J, with 12 bases between. CDR3 length equals 13 residues. CDR3 protein: CASSYASRGEQYF. As DNA, the CDR3 is TGTGCCAGCAGTTACGCGTCAAGGGGTGAGCAGTACTTC.

This chain uses TRBV29-1 with TRBJ1-1; 8 nucleotides align to TRBD1. The CDR3 is 16 amino acids. Trimming took 8 bases from V and 1 from J; bases not matched to a gene: 15. Germline V lookup: CDR1 SQVTM, CDR2 ANQGSEA. The CDR3 DNA is TGCAGCTCCCTCCCCCCAGGGGGCTTAAGGAACACTGAAGCTTTCTTT. Protein: CSSLPPGGLRNTEAFF.

This clonotype showed up many times. This may be a read error: a much more frequent sequence differs by one nucleotide. The chain carries TRBV7-2 and TRBJ1-2; no definite D call. This CDR3 contains 11 residues. The V gene lost 3 bases and the J gene lost 5 bases, with 4 bases spanning the gap. The germline CDR1 and CDR2 sequences are SGHTA and FQGNSA. The CDR3 sequence is CASSLTYGYTF. The CDR3 DNA sequence: TGTGCCAGCAGCTTGACGTATGGCTACACCTTC.

This clonotype was found a few times. V gene TRBV7-2 combines with J gene TRBJ2-5; tentative D call: TRBD1 (5 bases). V shed 5 bases and J shed 1 base, with 8 bases lying between them. Germline V gene data show CDR1 as SGHTA and CDR2 as FQGNSA. The CDR3 is 13 residues long. The CDR3 spells CASSGAGQETQYF. DNA of the CDR3: TGTGCCAGCAGCGGGGCTGGCCAAGAGACCCAGTACTTC.

The chain has TRBV29-1 and TRBJ1-1; the match to TRBD1 covers 11 bases. With 5 bases clipped from V and 4 bases from J, the junction kept 3 bases outside the gene matches. From germline, CDR1 is SQVTM and CDR2 ANQGSEA. CDR3 length: 13 residues. CDR3 in amino acids: CSVYGTGGTEAFF. The CDR3 DNA is TGCAGCGTTTATGGGACAGGGGGCACTGAAGCTTTCTTT.

With respect to this clonotype: This clone may be a read error of a much larger clone one base away. The chain carries TRBV7-2 and TRBJ2-5; TRBD2 might be the D (5 bases). The CDR3 is 14 amino acids. V was clipped by 4 bases and J by 0 bases, with 9 bases between them. Germline CDR1 and CDR2: SGHTA and FQGNSA. The CDR3 loop is CASSSTLDQETQYF. DNA for the CDR3: TGTGCCAGCAGCTCGACACTAGACCAAGAGACCCAGTACTTC.

This clonotype was detected only a few times. This chain links TRBV5-1 with TRBJ1-1; 10 nucleotides align to TRBD1. This CDR3 comprises 14 residues. V shed 3 bases, J shed 4 bases, and the junction held 3 bases outside the gene matches. CDR1 and CDR2 (germline): SGHRS, YFSETQ. The CDR3 loop is CASSWRTGGTEAFF. CDR3 nucleotide sequence: TGCGCCAGCAGCTGGAGGACAGGGGGCACTGAAGCTTTCTTT.

This clonotype was seen ten or more times. The V and J genes are TRBV7-2 and TRBJ2-4; unclear D gene. This CDR3 has 13 residues. Germline values: CDR1 SGHTA, CDR2 FQGNSA. V was shortened by 2 bases and J by 5 bases, with 7 bases between the two germline ends. DNA for the CDR3: TGTGCCAGCAGCTTAAGATCCGAAAACATTCAGTACTTC. Amino acids: CASSLRSENIQYF.

The table lists this clonotype with many counts. The CDR3 DNA sequence: TGTGCCAGCAGCCTTTCTAGCGGGAGGGGCTACGAGCAGTACTTC. Amino acids: CASSLSSGRGYEQYF. J is TRBJ2-7 and V is TRBV7-3; 12 bases line up with TRBD2. The germline V gene has CDR1 SGHTA and CDR2 FQGTGA. The CDR3 contains 15 residues. V was pared by 5 bases and J by 3 bases, with 5 bases of the junction left unmatched.

This clonotype was observed at least ten times. The V call is TRBV7-2, the J call TRBJ1-5; D is ambiguous. Germline CDR1 and CDR2: SGHTA and FQGNSA. V was trimmed by 4 bases and J by 3 bases, leaving 13 bases between them. The length of the CDR3 is 15 residues. CDR3 loop: CASSSASGYNQPQHF. CDR3 nucleotides: TGTGCCAGCAGCTCGGCGTCGGGTTACAATCAGCCCCAGCATTTT.

This clonotype was picked up many times. The rearrangement joins TRBV20-1 to TRBJ1-5, with D possibly being TRBD1 (6 bases). Deletions cut 5 bases from V and 0 bases from J, with 8 bases between. CDR3 size: 13 residues. The V gene's germline CDR1 is DFQATT and CDR2 SNEGSKA (reference sequence). CDR3 region: CSAGQYSNQPQHF. CDR3 sequence (DNA): TGCAGTGCTGGACAGTATAGCAATCAGCCCCAGCATTTT.

The CDR3 sequence is CSILPANTGELFF. The CDR3 DNA reads TGCAGCATTCTTCCTGCGAACACCGGGGAGCTGTTTTTT. V and J are TRBV29-1 and TRBJ2-2; D remains unclear. V was clipped by 8 bases and J by 0 bases, with 10 bases between them. This CDR3 comprises 13 residues. Per the germline V gene, CDR1 is SQVTM and CDR2 is ANQGSEA.

The chain carries TRBV27 and TRBJ2-7; 9 bases are shared with TRBD1. The CDR3 is 15 residues long. V trimming: 0 bases; J trimming: 4 bases; junction bases outside the gene matches: 4. From germline, CDR1 is MNHEY and CDR2 SMNVEV (reference sequence). The CDR3: CASSLSGQGGYEQYF. The CDR3 region has the DNA TGTGCCAGCAGTTTATCGGGACAGGGTGGGTACGAGCAGTACTTC.

This clonotype was detected only once. This may be a read error, as it is one base from a much larger clone. The V call is TRBV12-3 or TRBV12-4, the J call TRBJ1-2, with 9 bases lining up with TRBD1. V lost 10 bases, J lost 4 bases, and 13 bases stayed unmatched. This CDR3 region has 15 residues. The CDR3 region is CANNLGTGYGYGYTF. The CDR3 DNA sequence: TGTGCCAACAACCTAGGGACAGGGTACGGCTATGGCTACACCTTC.

The sample holds many counts of this clonotype. This chain joins TRBV20-1 and TRBJ1-2; 9 bases line up with TRBD1. This CDR3 is 16 amino acids long. V was pared by 2 bases and J by 3 bases, with 10 bases of the junction left unmatched. Germline loops: CDR1 DFQATT, CDR2 SNEGSKA (reference sequence). The CDR3 loop is CSARWGGQGNYYGYTF. CDR3 in DNA: TGCAGTGCTAGATGGGGGGGACAGGGTAATTACTATGGCTACACCTTC.

This clonotype was counted only a few times. This chain joins TRBV7-2 and TRBJ1-5; TRBD1 aligns across 7 bases. CDR3 length: 14 residues. Germline-derived CDR1 and CDR2 are SGHTA and FQGNSA. After removal of 2 bases from V and 7 bases from J, the junction contained 5 bases not matched to a gene. As DNA, the CDR3 is TGTGCCAGCAGCTTAAAGGGACAGTACCAGCCCCAGCATTTT. Its translation is CASSLKGQYQPQHF. The variable domain in full, with the rest retrieved from reference TRBV7-2 and TRBJ1-5, is GAGVSQSPSNKVTEKGKDVELRCDPISGHTALYWYRQSLGQGLEFLIYFQGNSAPDKSGLPSDRFSAERTGGSVSTLTIQRTQQEDSAVYLCASSLKGQYQPQHFGDGTRLSIL.

V and J are TRBV15 and TRBJ1-3; D possibly corresponds to TRBD1 (6 bases). The CDR3 is made up of 14 amino acids. Germline V gene lookup returns CDR1 LNHNV and CDR2 YYDKDF (reference sequence). Trimming took off 4 bases at V and 1 base at J, with 8 bases between the two ends. The CDR3 DNA reads as TGTGCCACCAGCATCAGGGGTTCTGGAAACACCATATATTTT. Translated, it gives CATSIRGSGNTIYF.

The chain has TRBV19 and TRBJ1-1; D remains ambiguous. V lost 1 base and J 6 bases, leaving 12 bases between the germline ends. CDR1 is LNHDA and CDR2 is SQIVND in the germline V gene (reference sequence). This CDR3 region has 14 residues. CDR3 in amino acids: CASSIVEQIAEAFF. The CDR3 DNA reads TGTGCCAGTAGTATAGTCGAGCAGATAGCTGAAGCTTTCTTT.

To note about this clonotype: One end of the junction does not line up with germline, which may come from a read error. The gene calls are TRBV4-3 and TRBJ2-7, with TRBD2 matching over 8 bases. The germline V gene has CDR1 LGHNA and CDR2 YSLEER. This CDR3 has 15 residues. CDR3 amino acids: CASSQTSAAPYGQYF. CDR3 bases: TGCGCCAGCAGCCAGACTAGCGCTGCACCCTACGGGCAGTACTTC.

V gene TRBV2 combines with J gene TRBJ2-7; 8 bases fit TRBD1. The germline gives CDR1 SNHLY, CDR2 FYNNEI. CDR3 length equals 24 residues. V shed 4 bases, J shed 1 base, and the junction held 33 bases outside the gene matches. The CDR3 loop reads CASSALRADRVFESGSSNSYEQYF. In nucleotides, the CDR3 is TGTGCCAGCAGTGCCTTGAGGGCGGACAGGGTGTTTGAGTCGGGTAGTTCGAATTCCTACGAGCAGTACTTC.

The J gene is TRBJ2-3, the V gene TRBV12-3 or TRBV12-4; D might be TRBD1 (6 bases). V dropped 5 bases and J dropped 2 bases, with 11 bases sitting between them. This CDR3 has 14 amino acids. The CDR3 DNA sequence: TGTGCCAGCAGTCAGACAGGACTCACAGATACGCAGTATTTT. It is translated as CASSQTGLTDTQYF.

This clonotype was recorded at least ten times. The chain joins TRBV27 to TRBJ1-1, with unresolved D. This CDR3 has 16 residues. V lost 2 bases to trimming and J lost 6 bases, with 19 bases between them. Looked up from germline, CDR1 is MNHEY and CDR2 is SMNVEV (reference sequence). The CDR3 spells CASSLKLQDLGSEAFF. The DNA of the CDR3 is TGTGCCAGCAGTTTAAAGTTGCAGGACCTGGGGTCTGAAGCTTTCTTT.

The V call is TRBV9, the J call TRBJ1-1; perhaps TRBD1 as D (5 bases). Between the trimmed V and J ends, which lost 3 bases and 0 bases, there was a span of 15 bases. CDR1 and CDR2 from the germline V gene are SGDLS and YYNGEE. This CDR3 is 16 amino acids long. This CDR3 reads CASSGNPGGMNTEAFF. The CDR3 DNA sequence: TGTGCCAGCAGCGGAAACCCGGGGGGGATGAACACTGAAGCTTTCTTT. The full variable domain, in which reference TRBV9 and TRBJ1-1 provide the parts outside the CDR3, is DSGVTQTPKHLITATGQRVTLRCSPRSGDLSVYWYQQSLDQGLQFLIQYYNGEERAKGNILERFSAQQFPDLHSELNLSSLELGDSALYFCASSGNPGGMNTEAFFGQGTRLTVV.

The V gene is TRBV5-1, the J gene TRBJ2-1; D is unclear. The CDR3 loop spans 11 amino acids. Per the germline V gene, CDR1 is SGHRS and CDR2 is YFSETQ. V was clipped by 4 bases and J by 7 bases, with 6 bases between them. As DNA, the CDR3 is TGCGCCAGCAGCCGTCAGAATGAGCAGTTCTTC. It codes for CASSRQNEQFF.